These T cell receptor beta chains were read from a single sample in a study of lymphopenia after photon versus proton radiotherapy. The repertoire was sequenced with immunoSEQ multiplex PCR; TCRdb's copy has only in-frame clones and lacks some. Among more than 70,000 clones listed, around 88% were seen once. Here the sequenced sample was peripheral blood, taken from a patient treated with proton-based radiotherapy. Receptors were obtained from a man in his 60s with pancreatic cancer. The CDR3 runs from the conserved cysteine through the conserved F or W. The order of the fields is clone size, CDR3 length, V gene, D gene, J gene, CDR3 protein, CDR3 DNA. A D gene is named only where the DNA matches it firmly. A row's size may be missing; if present it is once, few, many or a size class.

NA,18,TRBV9,TRBD1,TRBJ2-3,CASSVTGTGGSGTDTQYF,TGTGCCAGCAGCGTTACCGGGACAGGGGGCTCTGGCACAGATACGCAGTATTTT
NA,14,TRBV21-1,NA,TRBJ1-2,CASSKVCMGYGYTF,TGTGCCAGCAGCAAAGTATGCATGGGGTATGGCTACACCTTC
NA,14,TRBV27,TRBD2,TRBJ2-7,CASSFGGRVYEQYF,TGTGCCAGCAGTTTTGGCGGGAGGGTCTACGAGCAGTACTTC
few,16,TRBV7-6,NA,TRBJ1-4,CASSRGTLGTNEKLFF,TGTGCCAGCAGCCGCGGGACACTCGGGACTAATGAAAAACTGTTTTTT
NA,14,TRBV5-4,TRBD1,TRBJ1-4,CASSRGTDNEKLFF,TGTGCCAGCAGCCGAGGGACAGATAATGAAAAACTGTTTTTT
NA,14,TRBV7-2,NA,TRBJ2-7,CASSPTRGTYEQYF,TGTGCCAGCAGCCCCACCCGGGGGACCTACGAGCAGTACTTC
NA,15,TRBV9,NA,TRBJ1-5,CASSERGRYDQPQHF,TGTGCCAGCAGCGAGAGAGGTCGCTATGATCAGCCCCAGCATTTT
NA,14,TRBV4-1,NA,TRBJ1-1,CASRGLLRNTEAFF,TGCGCCAGCAGGGGCCTCCTGAGGAACACTGAAGCTTTCTTT
NA,16,TRBV23-1,NA,TRBJ2-5,CASSHPRGGLRETQYF,TGCGCCAGCAGTCATCCTCGTGGAGGGCTTCGGGAGACCCAGTACTTC
NA,14,TRBV19,TRBD1,TRBJ1-1,CASSTPTGRTEAFF,TGTGCCAGTAGTACCCCGACAGGGCGGACTGAAGCTTTCTTT
NA,17,TRBV2,TRBD1,TRBJ1-2,CASPGRTGKTRNYGYTF,TGTGCCAGCCCTGGACGGACAGGGAAAACTAGGAACTATGGCTACACCTTC
NA,15,TRBV5-1,NA,TRBJ2-3,CASSLVSIRTDTQYF,TGCGCCAGCAGCTTGGTGAGCATCCGCACAGATACGCAGTATTTT
NA,14,TRBV29-1,TRBD1,TRBJ1-1,CSTRTGGKSTEAFF,TGCAGCACGAGGACAGGGGGAAAAAGCACTGAAGCTTTCTTT
NA,11,TRBV29-1,NA,TRBJ1-1,CSAVSNTEAFF,TGCAGCGCGGTCTCGAACACTGAAGCTTTCTTT
NA,15,TRBV7-8,NA,TRBJ2-5,CASSRVARSLETQYF,TGTGCCAGCAGCCGAGTTGCCCGGAGCTTAGAGACCCAGTACTTC
NA,15,TRBV13,NA,TRBJ1-4,CASSILGATNEKLFF,TGTGCCAGCAGCATCCTGGGGGCAACTAATGAAAAACTGTTTTTT
NA,16,TRBV5-3,TRBD2,TRBJ2-7,CARSLDSSGPNYEQYF,TGTGCCAGAAGCTTGGATTCTAGCGGCCCCAACTACGAGCAGTACTTC
once,16,TRBV7-9,TRBD2,TRBJ2-7,CASSKPRASGSYEQYF,TGTGCCAGCAGTAAACCCAGGGCTAGCGGGAGCTACGAGCAGTACTTC
NA,16,TRBV14,TRBD1,TRBJ1-2,CASSRVAVQGASGYTF,TGTGCCAGCAGCCGCGTAGCGGTCCAGGGGGCGTCTGGCTACACCTTC
NA,12,TRBV7-9,NA,TRBJ2-7,CASMGPSYEQYF,TGTGCCAGCATGGGGCCTAGCTACGAGCAGTACTTC
NA,15,TRBV15,TRBD1,TRBJ1-5,CATSEQGTSNQPQHF,TGTGCCACCAGCGAACAGGGGACGAGCAATCAGCCCCAGCATTTT
NA,11,TRBV20-1,NA,TRBJ1-1,CSANRDTEAFF,TGCAGTGCAAACAGGGATACTGAAGCTTTCTTT